Below are 21 T cell receptor beta chains sequenced from a single sample in a study of glioma-infiltrating T cells after dendritic cell vaccination. TCRdb's table, derived via immunoSEQ multiplex PCR, lists solely in-frame clones and lacks some. The sample records tens of thousands of clones, over 70% being singletons. Source: blood, taken before dendritic cell vaccination. These TCRs come from a human donor with glioblastoma.

This clone was seen only a few times. This sequence joins TRBV5-4 and TRBJ2-7, with 9 bases aligning to TRBD1. The germline V gene encodes CDR1 SGHNT and CDR2 YYREEE (reference sequence). V dropped 5 bases and J dropped 2; count of bases not matched to a gene: 5. This CDR3 region has 14 residues. CDR3 region: CASRPGQGTYEQYF. The CDR3 bases are TGTGCCAGCAGACCGGGACAGGGAACCTACGAGCAGTACTTC.

V gene TRBV5-1 combines with J gene TRBJ2-5, with D possibly being TRBD1 (6 bases). With 9 bases removed from V and 2 bases from J, the gap between germline ends came to 14 bases. Germline loops: CDR1 SGHRS, CDR2 YFSETQ. The CDR3 has 13 amino acids. The CDR3 reads CATQDSPQETQYF. The CDR3 DNA reads as TGCGCCACCCAGGACAGCCCACAAGAGACCCAGTACTTC.

By share of the sample, this clone is medium-sized. J is TRBJ2-7 and V is TRBV5-1, with 7 nucleotides matching TRBD2. The CDR3 length is 15 residues. The V gene's germline CDR1 is SGHRS and CDR2 YFSETQ. V trimming: 3 bases; J trimming: 3 bases; junction bases outside the gene matches: 9. The CDR3 is CASSSGGEGVYEQYF. As DNA, the CDR3 is TGCGCCAGCAGCTCGGGTGGGGAGGGAGTCTACGAGCAGTACTTC.

This chain's CDR3 is CATSPRGGLGTEAFF. CDR3 nucleotides: TGTGCCACTTCTCCCCGGGGGGGGTTGGGCACTGAAGCTTTCTTT. The gene calls are TRBV6-6 and TRBJ1-1; D may be TRBD1 (5 bases). Looked up from germline, CDR1 is MNHNY and CDR2 is SVGAGI (reference sequence). The CDR3 is 15 residues long. Trimming shortened V by 10 bases and J by 4 bases, and 22 bases separated the two germline ends.

This clone has just one count. The chain has TRBV7-9 and TRBJ2-1; 9 positions match TRBD2. The germline CDR1 and CDR2 sequences are SEHNR and FQNEAQ (reference sequence). This CDR3 has 16 residues. The ends lost 5 bases at V and 4 bases at J; junction bases unmatched: 9. DNA of the CDR3: TGTGCCAGCAGCCCCAAGGCGCGGGAGGGTTACAATGAGCAGTTCTTC. It specifies CASSPKAREGYNEQFF.

The chain recombines TRBV5-1 with TRBJ2-1, with 7 positions matching TRBD1. The CDR3 covers 14 residues. V was pared by 4 bases and J by 8 bases, with 9 bases of the junction left unmatched. CDR1 is SGHRS, CDR2 YFSETQ, per germline. The CDR3 DNA is TGCGCCAGCAGCCTAGACAGGGCTGAGTATGAGCAGTTCTTC. This translates into CASSLDRAEYEQFF.

The chain couples TRBV7-8 to TRBJ2-3, with a weak D call TRBD2 (5 bases). Germline V lookup: CDR1 SGHVS, CDR2 FQNEAQ. This CDR3 has 16 amino acids. Between the trimmed V and J ends, which lost 1 base and 2 bases, there was a span of 13 bases. CDR3 loop: CASSLGLADFTDTQYF. CDR3 in DNA: TGTGCCAGCAGCTTAGGGCTAGCAGATTTCACAGATACGCAGTATTTT. The full variable domain, rest sourced from reference TRBV7-8 and TRBJ2-3, is GAGVSQSPRYKVAKRGQDVALRCDPISGHVSLFWYQQALGQGPEFLTYFQNEAQLDKSGLPSDRFFAERPEGSVSTLKIQRTQQEDSAVYLCASSLGLADFTDTQYFGPGTRLTVL.

This clone was detected a few times. The V and J genes are TRBV6-5 and TRBJ1-2; TRBD1 agrees at 7 bases. CDR3 length: 15 amino acids. The ends lost 0 bases at V and 5 bases at J; junction bases unmatched: 6. The V gene's germline CDR1 is MNHEY and CDR2 SVGAGI. The CDR3 protein is CASSYSLTGPYGYTF. The DNA of the CDR3 is TGTGCCAGCAGTTACTCACTGACAGGGCCTTATGGCTACACCTTC.

The CDR3 nucleotides are TGCGCCAGCAGCCAGAGCGGGACTATCGGGGAGCTGTTTTTT. It specifies CASSQSGTIGELFF. The chain uses TRBV4-1 and TRBJ2-2; 7 nucleotides align to TRBD2. After removal of 3 bases from V and 7 bases from J, the junction contained 5 bases not matched to a gene. In germline, CDR1 is MGHRA, CDR2 YSYEKL. This CDR3 region has 14 residues.

This clone is a singleton in its sample. The chain recombines TRBV9 with TRBJ2-5; 7 positions match TRBD2. The CDR3 is 16 amino acids. Losses at the gene ends were 0 bases for V and 0 bases for J; bases not matched to a gene: 5. Germline CDR1 reads SGDLS; CDR2 reads YYNGEE. Written as DNA, the CDR3 is TGTGCCAGCAGCGTAGCCGGGGGGTCCTACCAAGAGACCCAGTACTTC. Protein product: CASSVAGGSYQETQYF.

The chain carries TRBV25-1 and TRBJ2-2; D possibly corresponds to TRBD2 (6 bases). The germline CDR1 and CDR2 sequences are MGHDK and SYGVNS. Trimming removed 5 bases at V and 5 bases at J, with 15 bases between. The CDR3 extends over 15 amino acids. In DNA form, the CDR3 reads TGTGCCAGCAGTATTGGCGGGGTATGGACCGGGGAGCTGTTTTTT. It codes for CASSIGGVWTGELFF.

The V call is TRBV10-3, the J call TRBJ1-4; D uncertain. The V end lost 5 bases, the J end lost 4 bases, and 11 bases lay between the germline ends. Germline-derived CDR1 and CDR2 are ENHRY and SYGVKD. The CDR3 is 14 residues long. CDR3: CAISTGGGNEKLFF. CDR3 DNA sequence: TGTGCCATCAGTACCGGCGGCGGTAATGAAAAACTGTTTTTT.

The chain carries TRBV5-6 and TRBJ2-4; perhaps TRBD2 as D (6 bases). The CDR3 totals 13 residues. From germline, CDR1 is SGHDT and CDR2 YYEEEE. The ends were cut back, 6 bases at V and 8 bases at J, with 15 bases in the middle. CDR3 region: CASTGTAGYIQYF. CDR3 coding DNA: TGTGCCAGCACCGGGACCGCGGGGTACATTCAGTACTTC.

CDR3 sequence (DNA): TGTGCCAGCAGGGCGAATAGCGGGAATGAGCAGTTCTTC. Protein product: CASRANSGNEQFF. The rearrangement uses TRBV7-3 and TRBJ2-1; 7 bases fit TRBD2. J was trimmed by 7 bases and V by 6 bases; bases with no gene match: 6. Looked up from germline, CDR1 is SGHTA and CDR2 is FQGTGA. The CDR3 contains 13 residues.

This chain joins TRBV7-8 and TRBJ2-7; no clear D gene. The CDR3 extends over 13 amino acids. V lost 1 base, J lost 5 bases, and 9 bases lay in between. The germline gives CDR1 SGHVS, CDR2 FQNEAQ. CDR3 sequence: CASSLGFRNEQYV. The CDR3 DNA sequence: TGTGCCAGCAGCTTAGGTTTCAGGAACGAGCAGTACGTC.

This rearrangement joins TRBV2 to TRBJ1-1; no definite D call. Germline V gene data show CDR1 as SNHLY and CDR2 as FYNNEI. This CDR3 spans 11 amino acids. V was trimmed by 4 bases and J by 7 bases, leaving 7 bases between them. The DNA for the CDR3 is TGTGCCAGCAGTGGACTGATTGAAGCTTTCTTT. Translating it yields CASSGLIEAFF.

This chain joins TRBV11-2 and TRBJ1-1; tentative D call: TRBD1 (6 bases). V lost 2 bases and J 1 base, leaving 11 bases between the germline ends. This CDR3 has 15 residues. The germline V gene encodes CDR1 SGHAT and CDR2 FQNNGV. The CDR3, as DNA: TGTGCCAGCAGCTTAAACCCAGGGGCGAACACTGAAGCTTTCTTT. It translates to CASSLNPGANTEAFF.

The chain recombines TRBV6-6 with TRBJ2-7; 12 bases map to TRBD2. J was trimmed by 6 bases and V by 5 bases; bases with no gene match: 2. Germline V gives CDR1 MNHNY, CDR2 SVGAGI (reference sequence). The CDR3 runs to 13 residues. CDR3 coding DNA: TGTGCCAGCAGTCAGACTAGCGGGGGCGAGCAGTACTTC. Its protein product is CASSQTSGGEQYF.

CDR3 DNA: TGTGCCAGCAGTGTTACAGGGGATCAGCCCCAGCATTTT. As protein: CASSVTGDQPQHF. The chain uses TRBV6-1 and TRBJ1-5; TRBD1 agrees at 7 bases. The germline V gene encodes CDR1 MNHNS and CDR2 SASEGT. The CDR3 contains 13 residues. The V segment lost 4 bases and the J segment 5 bases; nucleotides outside the gene matches: 2.

This clone was seen more than once but under ten times. The rearrangement joins TRBV18 to TRBJ2-6; D call uncertain. Per germline, CDR1 KGHSH and CDR2 LQKENI. This CDR3 is 17 amino acids long. Trimming cost V 5 bases and J 0 bases, with 14 bases left between them. The CDR3, as DNA: TGTGCCAGCTCATCTGACTGGAGATACTCTGGGGCCAACGTCCTGACTTTC. Its protein product is CASSSDWRYSGANVLTF.

This chain uses TRBV29-1 with TRBJ1-1; tentative D call: TRBD1 (6 bases). Germline-derived CDR1 and CDR2 are SQVTM and ANQGSEA. The CDR3 is 13 amino acids. V lost 8 bases and J 1 base, leaving 14 bases between the germline ends. Here the CDR3 DNA reads TGCAGCCTTGTCCAGGGGCCGAACACTGAAGCTTTCTTT. The encoded protein is CSLVQGPNTEAFF.